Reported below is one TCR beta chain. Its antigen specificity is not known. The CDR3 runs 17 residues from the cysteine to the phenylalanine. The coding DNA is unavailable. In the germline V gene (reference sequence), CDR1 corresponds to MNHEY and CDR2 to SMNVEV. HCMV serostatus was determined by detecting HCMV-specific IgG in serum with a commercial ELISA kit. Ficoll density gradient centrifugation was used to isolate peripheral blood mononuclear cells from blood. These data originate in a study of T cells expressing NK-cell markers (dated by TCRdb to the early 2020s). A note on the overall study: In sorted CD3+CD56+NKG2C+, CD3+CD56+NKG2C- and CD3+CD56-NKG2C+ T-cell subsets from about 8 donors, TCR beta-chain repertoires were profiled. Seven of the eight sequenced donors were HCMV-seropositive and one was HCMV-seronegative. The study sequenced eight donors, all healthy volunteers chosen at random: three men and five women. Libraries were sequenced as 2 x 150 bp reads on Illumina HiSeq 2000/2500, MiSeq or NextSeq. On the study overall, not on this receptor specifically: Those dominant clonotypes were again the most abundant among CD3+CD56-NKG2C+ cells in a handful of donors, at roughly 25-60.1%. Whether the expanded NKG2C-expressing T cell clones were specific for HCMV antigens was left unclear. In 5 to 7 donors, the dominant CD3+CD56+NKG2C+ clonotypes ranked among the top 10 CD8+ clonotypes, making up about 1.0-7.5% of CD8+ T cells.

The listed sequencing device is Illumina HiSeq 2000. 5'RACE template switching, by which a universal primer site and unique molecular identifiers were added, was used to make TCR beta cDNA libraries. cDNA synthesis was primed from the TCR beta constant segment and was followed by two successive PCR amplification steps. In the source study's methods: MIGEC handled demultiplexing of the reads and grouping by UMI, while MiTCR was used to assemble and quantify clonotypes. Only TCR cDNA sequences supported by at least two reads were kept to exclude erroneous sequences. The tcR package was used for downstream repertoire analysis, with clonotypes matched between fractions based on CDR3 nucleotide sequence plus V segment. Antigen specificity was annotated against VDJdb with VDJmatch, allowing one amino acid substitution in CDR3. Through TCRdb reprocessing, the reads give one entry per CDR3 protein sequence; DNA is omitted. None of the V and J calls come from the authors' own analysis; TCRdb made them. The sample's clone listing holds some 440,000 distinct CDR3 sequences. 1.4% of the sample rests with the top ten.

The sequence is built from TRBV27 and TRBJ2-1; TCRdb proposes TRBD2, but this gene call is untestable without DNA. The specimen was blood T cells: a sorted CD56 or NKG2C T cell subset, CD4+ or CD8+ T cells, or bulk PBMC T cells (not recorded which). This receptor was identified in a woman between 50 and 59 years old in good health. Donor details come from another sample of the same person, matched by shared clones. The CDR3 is CASTPFNIAGGLDEQFF.